Listed here are 2 T cell receptor beta chains from one sample, sequenced in a study of neurological immune-mediated disorders. TCRdb itself ran the 5' RACE reads through MiXCR, one entry per CDR3 protein. The table lists about 17,000 distinct CDR3 sequences, around 3.4% of them singletons. Sequencing was carried out using CD8+ T cells from blood. These TCRs come from a woman in her forties in good health.

This clonotype appeared a few times. This chain links TRBV13 with TRBJ2-7; no clear D gene. V was trimmed by 5 bases and J by 2 bases, leaving 13 bases between them. The germline CDR1 and CDR2 sequences are PRHDT and FYEKMQ (reference sequence). This CDR3 contains 14 residues. The chain's CDR3 is CASSPSQRPYEQYF. The CDR3 nucleotides are TGTGCCAGCAGCCCCAGTCAGAGGCCCTACGAGCAGTACTTC.

This clonotype has a count of ten or more. V is TRBV7-9 and J is TRBJ2-1, with D unresolved. This CDR3 has 17 residues. Per the germline V gene, CDR1 is SEHNR and CDR2 is FQNEAQ (reference sequence). Trimming removed 1 base at V and 0 bases at J, with 13 bases between. The CDR3 region has the DNA TGTGCCAGCAGCTTAGTGATTGACATCTACTCCTACAATGAGCAGTTCTTC. Protein sequence: CASSLVIDIYSYNEQFF.